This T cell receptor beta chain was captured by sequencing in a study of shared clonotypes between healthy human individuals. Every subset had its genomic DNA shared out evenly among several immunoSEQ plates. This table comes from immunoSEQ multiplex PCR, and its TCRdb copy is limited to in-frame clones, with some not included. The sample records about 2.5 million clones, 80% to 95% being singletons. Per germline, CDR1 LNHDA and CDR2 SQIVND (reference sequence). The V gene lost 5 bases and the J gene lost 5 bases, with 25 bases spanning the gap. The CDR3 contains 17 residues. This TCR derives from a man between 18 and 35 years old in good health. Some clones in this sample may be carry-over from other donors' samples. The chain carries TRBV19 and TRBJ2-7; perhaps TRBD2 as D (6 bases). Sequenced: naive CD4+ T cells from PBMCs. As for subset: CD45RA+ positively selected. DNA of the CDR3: TGTGCCAGTAGTGACCTGTCGGGGCCCGGGGGTAGGCACGAGCAGTACTTC. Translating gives CASSDLSGPGGRHEQYF.